A selection of T cell receptor beta chains follows, all from one sample in a study of T cells in Graves' hyperthyroidism and ophthalmopathy. TCRdb re-derived calls from the multiplex PCR reads in MiXCR, one entry per CDR3 protein. The sample contains roughly 550,000 distinct CDR3 sequences, about 16% of which appear only once. Sequenced sample: blood. The source is a woman aged 30 to 39 with Graves' ophthalmopathy. Each CDR3 is given with its conserved first and last residue. A D gene is named only where the DNA matches it firmly. Clone size, where shown, is once, few, many, or a class for clones that have expanded.

cdr3_aa: CASSLGTGGQTYEQYF
cdr3_nt: TGTGCCAGCAGCTTAGGGACAGGGGGCCAAACCTACGAGCAGTACTTC
d_call: TRBD1
v_call: TRBV11-3
j_call: TRBJ2-7
clone_size: once

cdr3_aa: CASSISGPNTYEQYF
cdr3_nt: TGTGCCAGTAGTATATCCGGGCCGAACACCTACGAGCAGTACTTC
d_call: .
v_call: TRBV19
j_call: TRBJ2-7
clone_size: .

cdr3_aa: CASSPPDHGEQYF
cdr3_nt: TGTGCCAGCTCACCCCCGGACCACGGCGAGCAGTACTTC
d_call: .
v_call: TRBV18
j_call: TRBJ2-7
clone_size: many

cdr3_aa: CTSSGTGENTEAFF
cdr3_nt: TGCACCAGCAGCGGGACAGGGGAGAACACTGAAGCTTTCTTT
d_call: TRBD1
v_call: TRBV5-1
j_call: TRBJ1-1
clone_size: .

cdr3_aa: CASSVGSPGELFF
cdr3_nt: TGTGCCAGCAGCGTAGGAAGTCCCGGGGAGCTGTTTTTT
d_call: .
v_call: TRBV9
j_call: TRBJ2-2
clone_size: .

cdr3_aa: CASSLGTGVASETQYF
cdr3_nt: TGTGCCAGCAGCTTAGGTACGGGAGTGGCTAGTGAGACCCAGTACTTC
d_call: .
v_call: TRBV11-2
j_call: TRBJ2-5
clone_size: few

cdr3_aa: CASSEPRDRGFQPQHF
cdr3_nt: TGTGCCAGCAGCGAACCCCGGGATCGGGGTTTTCAGCCCCAGCATTTT
d_call: .
v_call: TRBV2
j_call: TRBJ1-5
clone_size: few

cdr3_aa: CASSPSQGANTGELFF
cdr3_nt: TGTGCCAGCAGCCCTTCACAGGGTGCGAACACCGGGGAGCTGTTTTTT
d_call: .
v_call: TRBV9
j_call: TRBJ2-2
clone_size: .

cdr3_aa: CASSLDPLGETQYF
cdr3_nt: TGTGCCAGCAGCTTAGACCCCCTGGGGGAGACCCAGTACTTC
d_call: .
v_call: TRBV7-8
j_call: TRBJ2-5
clone_size: many

cdr3_aa: CASSQDSATGEGPQHF
cdr3_nt: TGTGCCAGCAGCCAAGATTCTGCGACAGGAGAAGGGCCCCAGCATTTT
d_call: .
v_call: TRBV3-1
j_call: TRBJ1-5
clone_size: many

cdr3_aa: CSVEEGRVDTQYF
cdr3_nt: TGCAGCGTTGAGGAGGGGCGGGTAGATACGCAGTATTTT
d_call: .
v_call: TRBV29-1
j_call: TRBJ2-3
clone_size: .

cdr3_aa: CASSLVSVRETQYF
cdr3_nt: TGCGCCAGCAGCTTGGTGTCAGTAAGGGAGACCCAGTACTTC
d_call: .
v_call: TRBV5-1
j_call: TRBJ2-5
clone_size: few

cdr3_aa: CASAPEGRYTDTRYF
cdr3_nt: TGTGCTAGTGCCCCGGAAGGAAGGTACACAGATACGCGGTATTTT
d_call: .
v_call: TRBV12-5
j_call: TRBJ2-3
clone_size: .

cdr3_aa: CASRFVRDTEAFF
cdr3_nt: TGTGCCAGCAGGTTCGTAAGGGACACTGAAGCTTTCTTT
d_call: .
v_call: TRBV27
j_call: TRBJ1-1
clone_size: few

cdr3_aa: CASKGYNEQFF
cdr3_nt: TGTGCCAGCAAAGGGTACAATGAGCAGTTCTTC
d_call: .
v_call: TRBV2
j_call: TRBJ2-1
clone_size: .

cdr3_aa: CASSPLGGETNTGELFF
cdr3_nt: TGCGCCAGCAGCCCCCTTGGGGGCGAAACGAACACCGGGGAGCTGTTTTTT
d_call: .
v_call: TRBV10-1
j_call: TRBJ2-2
clone_size: .

cdr3_aa: CSARGTQAYEQYF
cdr3_nt: TGCAGTGCTCGGGGCACACAGGCCTACGAGCAGTACTTC
d_call: .
v_call: TRBV20-1
j_call: TRBJ2-7
clone_size: many

cdr3_aa: CASTSRPTPVTPGELFF
cdr3_nt: TGTGCCAGCACCAGCCGTCCTACGCCAGTAACCCCCGGGGAGCTGTTTTTT
d_call: .
v_call: TRBV6-1
j_call: TRBJ2-2
clone_size: .

cdr3_aa: CASSFSGTANPYEQYF
cdr3_nt: TGTGCCAGCAGTTTTTCGGGAACAGCCAACCCCTACGAGCAGTACTTC
d_call: .
v_call: TRBV28
j_call: TRBJ2-7
clone_size: many

cdr3_aa: CASSPRPGPTEAFF
cdr3_nt: TGTGCCAGCAGCCCTAGGCCGGGGCCCACTGAAGCTTTCTTT
d_call: .
v_call: TRBV9
j_call: TRBJ1-1
clone_size: few

cdr3_aa: CSARDSGPSYEQYF
cdr3_nt: TGCAGTGCTAGAGATTCGGGGCCATCCTACGAGCAGTACTTC
d_call: .
v_call: TRBV20-1
j_call: TRBJ2-7
clone_size: many

cdr3_aa: CASSQDLWTQYF
cdr3_nt: TGCGCCAGCAGCCAAGATCTCTGGACGCAGTATTTT
d_call: .
v_call: TRBV4-1
j_call: TRBJ2-3
clone_size: .

cdr3_aa: CASSEATSGSVNTGELFF
cdr3_nt: TGTGCCAGCAGTGAAGCGACTAGCGGGAGCGTGAACACCGGGGAGCTGTTTTTT
d_call: TRBD2
v_call: TRBV6-1
j_call: TRBJ2-2
clone_size: many

cdr3_aa: CAGGPEQFF
cdr3_nt: TGTGCCGGAGGGCCTGAGCAGTTCTTC
d_call: .
v_call: TRBV2
j_call: TRBJ2-1
clone_size: few

cdr3_aa: CAWSVPLAALHTQYF
cdr3_nt: TGTGCCTGGAGTGTACCGCTAGCGGCATTACATACGCAGTATTTT
d_call: TRBD2
v_call: TRBV30
j_call: TRBJ2-3
clone_size: many

cdr3_aa: CASSLVISGRNEQYF
cdr3_nt: TGTGCCAGCAGCTTAGTTATTAGCGGGAGGAACGAGCAGTACTTC
d_call: TRBD2
v_call: TRBV5-1
j_call: TRBJ2-7
clone_size: .

cdr3_aa: CASSFPVFQGDEKLFF
cdr3_nt: TGTGCTAGCAGCTTTCCAGTGTTCCAGGGAGATGAAAAACTGTTTTTT
d_call: .
v_call: TRBV7-7
j_call: TRBJ1-4
clone_size: .

cdr3_aa: CASSLGGTSGRWKETQYF
cdr3_nt: TGTGCCAGCAGCTTGGGAGGGACTAGCGGGAGATGGAAAGAGACCCAGTACTTC
d_call: TRBD2
v_call: TRBV5-4
j_call: TRBJ2-5
clone_size: few

cdr3_aa: CASSLASVLSGIRYF
cdr3_nt: TGTGCCAGCAGCTTAGCATCTGTATTAAGTGGGATTCGGTACTTC
d_call: .
v_call: TRBV7-2
j_call: TRBJ2-5
clone_size: many

cdr3_aa: CATSRVRGYTEAFF
cdr3_nt: TGTGCCACCAGCAGAGTCAGGGGCTACACTGAAGCTTTCTTT
d_call: .
v_call: TRBV15
j_call: TRBJ1-1
clone_size: .

cdr3_aa: CASSHHPPWGKGYTF
cdr3_nt: TGCGCCAGCAGCCATCACCCCCCGTGGGGGAAGGGCTACACCTTC
d_call: .
v_call: TRBV4-1
j_call: TRBJ1-2
clone_size: .

cdr3_aa: CASSRGQGSGEQYF
cdr3_nt: TGTGCCAGCAGCCGGGGACAGGGATCGGGAGAGCAGTACTTC
d_call: TRBD1
v_call: TRBV7-2
j_call: TRBJ2-7
clone_size: .

cdr3_aa: CASRRGTEAFF
cdr3_nt: TGTGCCAGCAGGAGGGGGACTGAAGCTTTCTTT
d_call: .
v_call: TRBV28
j_call: TRBJ1-1
clone_size: many

cdr3_aa: CASSSLQGSEETQYF
cdr3_nt: TGTGCCAGCAGCAGCCTACAGGGTTCCGAAGAGACCCAGTACTTC
d_call: .
v_call: TRBV7-9
j_call: TRBJ2-5
clone_size: .

cdr3_aa: CASSFYSRAAGELFF
cdr3_nt: TGTGCCAGCAGCTTTTACTCCCGTGCGGCCGGGGAGCTGTTTTTT
d_call: .
v_call: TRBV7-2
j_call: TRBJ2-2
clone_size: few

cdr3_aa: CTSSLRDYINEQFF
cdr3_nt: TGTACCAGCAGTTTAAGAGACTATATAAATGAGCAGTTCTTC
d_call: .
v_call: TRBV28
j_call: TRBJ2-1
clone_size: few

cdr3_aa: CASSLPMDRDGEQFF
cdr3_nt: TGTGCCAGCAGCTTGCCCATGGACAGGGATGGTGAGCAGTTCTTC
d_call: TRBD1
v_call: TRBV5-4
j_call: TRBJ2-1
clone_size: few

cdr3_aa: CSADSRGSGRISNEQFF
cdr3_nt: TGCAGTGCGGATTCCAGGGGTAGCGGGAGAATAAGCAATGAGCAGTTCTTC
d_call: TRBD2
v_call: TRBV20-1
j_call: TRBJ2-1
clone_size: many

cdr3_aa: CASNVLAGAAGELFF
cdr3_nt: TGTGCCAGTAATGTGTTAGCGGGAGCGGCCGGGGAGCTGTTTTTT
d_call: TRBD2
v_call: TRBV19
j_call: TRBJ2-2
clone_size: few

cdr3_aa: CSGGQLSNYGYTF
cdr3_nt: TGCAGTGGAGGGCAGCTTTCTAACTATGGCTACACCTTC
d_call: .
v_call: TRBV20-1
j_call: TRBJ1-2
clone_size: many

cdr3_aa: CASSEPPGSEQYF
cdr3_nt: TGTGCCAGCAGCGAACCTCCGGGAAGTGAGCAGTACTTC
d_call: .
v_call: TRBV2
j_call: TRBJ2-7
clone_size: .

cdr3_aa: CASTRGSEGQIQETQYF
cdr3_nt: TGTGCCAGCACCAGAGGTTCCGAGGGACAGATACAAGAGACCCAGTACTTC
d_call: TRBD1
v_call: TRBV12-3/TRBV12-4
j_call: TRBJ2-5
clone_size: many

cdr3_aa: CSVEAQGSNTGELFF
cdr3_nt: TGCAGCGTTGAAGCCCAGGGTTCGAACACCGGGGAGCTGTTTTTT
d_call: .
v_call: TRBV29-1
j_call: TRBJ2-2
clone_size: few

cdr3_aa: CASSDARTQHF
cdr3_nt: TGTGCCAGCAGTGACGCAAGAACTCAGCATTTT
d_call: .
v_call: TRBV6-1
j_call: TRBJ1-5
clone_size: few

cdr3_aa: CSARDPKSSYNEQFF
cdr3_nt: TGCAGTGCTAGAGACCCGAAAAGCTCCTACAATGAGCAGTTCTTC
d_call: .
v_call: TRBV20-1
j_call: TRBJ2-1
clone_size: few

cdr3_aa: CASGRTGNYEQYF
cdr3_nt: TGTGCTAGTGGTCGGACAGGGAACTACGAGCAGTACTTC
d_call: TRBD1
v_call: TRBV12-5
j_call: TRBJ2-7
clone_size: .

cdr3_aa: CSVLQGDNSPLHF
cdr3_nt: TGCAGCGTCCTACAGGGCGACAATTCACCCCTCCACTTT
d_call: .
v_call: TRBV29-1
j_call: TRBJ1-6
clone_size: .

cdr3_aa: CASSGDRGGEQYF
cdr3_nt: TGTGCTAGCAGCGGGGACAGGGGGGGCGAGCAGTACTTC
d_call: TRBD1
v_call: TRBV7-7
j_call: TRBJ2-7
clone_size: few

cdr3_aa: CASSVAGLENTEAFF
cdr3_nt: TGTGCCAGCAGCGTAGCAGGGTTGGAGAACACTGAAGCTTTCTTT
d_call: .
v_call: TRBV9
j_call: TRBJ1-1
clone_size: .

cdr3_aa: CASRIGPSGANVLTF
cdr3_nt: TGCGCCAGCAGAATCGGACCCTCTGGGGCCAACGTCCTGACTTTC
d_call: .
v_call: TRBV5-1
j_call: TRBJ2-6
clone_size: few

cdr3_aa: CASSPGQGHGNEQFF
cdr3_nt: TGTGCCAGCAGCCCCGGACAGGGCCATGGGAATGAGCAGTTCTTC
d_call: TRBD1
v_call: TRBV7-9
j_call: TRBJ2-1
clone_size: .